This T cell receptor beta chain comes out of a study of cytomegalovirus exposure and HLA in healthy donors. Study summary: A previous analysis identified 90 million to 140 million unique TCR beta sequences derived from around 200 million T cells. General study results and limits: Prediction of most subjects' HLA-A and HLA-B alleles by TCR beta sequences was reportedly accurate. The majority of CMV-associated TCR beta chains were reported as apparently HLA-restricted in a later analysis.

The CDR3 loop spans 14 amino acids. CDR1 SGHRS and CDR2 YFSETQ come from the germline V gene. V lost 0 bases to trimming and J lost 7 bases, with 10 bases between them. Note on this clone: Its antigen remains unknown.

The PCR was carried out with 60 Vbeta primers and 13 Jbeta primers. The protocol was immunoSEQ multiplex PCR, while the TCRdb copy is restricted to in-frame clones and leaves out a portion. There are 150,000 to 200,000 clones in the sample; under 70% occur only once, and about 2.5% lies in the top ten. The chain has TRBV5-1 and TRBJ1-4; D remains unclear. This clonotype was obtained from a woman aged 40 to 50 in good health and CMV-seropositive. Sequenced sample: PBMCs. The CDR3 sequence is CASSLGQAFEKLFF. The CDR3 nucleotides read TGCGCCAGCAGCTTGGGGCAGGCTTTTGAAAAACTGTTTTTT.